This record covers a single T cell receptor (beta chain). Its antigen is currently unknown. The germline gene is not matched at one end of the junction; a read error may be the cause. The CDR3 covers 14 residues. Germline CDR1 is SGHVS and CDR2 is FNYEAQ. The data were taken from a study of T cell repertoires in cytomegalovirus infection. Study as a whole: Recently described HLA-C-restricted plus well-studied HLA-B-restricted CMV epitopes were used. Matching HLA type and CMV infection were both indicated by public TCR beta signatures. General study results and limits: Within the response measured ex vivo, HLA-C-restricted CMV-specific TCR beta clonotypes were dominant.

From the reads, TCRdb called clonotypes with MiXCR, one entry per CDR3 protein. The sample yields about 770,000 distinct CDR3 sequences, under 35% seen once. Material: cultured CD8+ T cells from PBMCs, obtained from culture after CMV antigen stimulation. The receptor was derived from a human donor in good health (CMV status not recorded). Some clones in this sample may be carry-over from other donors' samples. The chain uses TRBV7-6 and TRBJ2-4; D is possibly TRBD2 (6 bases). This CDR3 is CVSSQVGGGNIQYF. In DNA, the CDR3 is TGTGTCAGCAGCCAGGTGGGGGGTGGAAACATTCAGTACTTC.